A selection of T cell receptor beta chains follows, all from one sample in a study of cytomegalovirus exposure and HLA in healthy donors. The protocol was immunoSEQ multiplex PCR, while the TCRdb copy is restricted to in-frame clones and leaves out a portion. In the table there are about 100,000 clones, over 60% of which are singletons. Sequencing was done on a sample of PBMCs. These receptors were collected from a female donor in good health and CMV-seropositive. The CDR3 runs from the conserved cysteine through the conserved F or W. D genes are given only for firm matches. The listing skips clone size in some rows; elsewhere it reads once, few, many or a size class.

v_gene: TRBV6-5
abundance: NA
d_gene: NA
j_gene: TRBJ1-6
CDR3aa: CASTLQGNSPLHF
CDR3nt: TGTGCCAGCACCCTTCAGGGGAATTCACCCCTCCACTTT

v_gene: TRBV30
abundance: few
d_gene: TRBD1
j_gene: TRBJ2-7
CDR3aa: CAWRAGTGAYEQYF
CDR3nt: TGTGCCTGGAGAGCTGGGACAGGGGCCTACGAGCAGTACTTC

v_gene: TRBV7-2
abundance: NA
d_gene: NA
j_gene: TRBJ2-3
CDR3aa: CASSLEAPDTQYF
CDR3nt: TGTGCCAGCAGCTTAGAAGCCCCAGATACGCAGTATTTT

v_gene: TRBV27
abundance: NA
d_gene: NA
j_gene: TRBJ1-2
CDR3aa: CASSPAGYGNGYTF
CDR3nt: TGTGCCAGCAGTCCGGCCGGGTACGGGAATGGCTACACCTTC

v_gene: TRBV30
abundance: NA
d_gene: NA
j_gene: TRBJ1-6
CDR3aa: CAWNPGVLSPLHF
CDR3nt: TGTGCCTGGAACCCAGGGGTATTGTCACCCCTCCACTTT

v_gene: TRBV30
abundance: NA
d_gene: TRBD1
j_gene: TRBJ2-7
CDR3aa: CAWSVGRQGVDEQYF
CDR3nt: TGTGCCTGGAGTGTAGGGCGCCAGGGGGTCGACGAGCAGTACTTC

v_gene: TRBV6-5
abundance: NA
d_gene: NA
j_gene: TRBJ1-4
CDR3aa: CASGRGSANEKLFF
CDR3nt: TGTGCCAGTGGGAGGGGAAGTGCTAATGAAAAACTGTTTTTT

v_gene: TRBV12-5
abundance: NA
d_gene: NA
j_gene: TRBJ2-6
CDR3aa: CASGQGTQITSGANVLTF
CDR3nt: TGTGCTAGTGGGCAGGGGACACAGATTACGTCTGGGGCCAACGTCCTGACTTTC

v_gene: TRBV30
abundance: NA
d_gene: TRBD1
j_gene: TRBJ2-7
CDR3aa: CAWEDRGREQYF
CDR3nt: TGTGCCTGGGAGGACAGGGGGCGGGAGCAGTACTTC

v_gene: TRBV10-3
abundance: NA
d_gene: NA
j_gene: TRBJ1-5
CDR3aa: CAISESTDNQPQHF
CDR3nt: TGTGCCATCAGTGAGTCCACTGACAATCAGCCCCAGCATTTT